This is a list of T cell receptor beta chains from one sample in a study of a mutant IDH1 vaccine in newly diagnosed glioma. The antigens for these receptors are not known. Only in-frame clones appear in the TCRdb table, and some are missing; sequencing was by immunoSEQ multiplex PCR. Of about 21,000 clones listed, 89% were seen once; the top ten hold around 5.7%. The source material was PBMCs, sampled from a glioma patient whose treatment included an IDH1 peptide vaccine. The source is a woman in her thirties or forties with glioma. The CDR3 runs from the conserved cysteine through the conserved F or W. D genes are given only for firm matches. A row's size may be missing; if present it is once, few, many or a size class.

TRBV18,TRBD2,-,CASSPLRTSGSYEQYF
TRBV2,TRBD1,few,CASRTGGNYGYTF
TRBV6-5,-,once,CASSRSGTTYNEQFF
TRBV7-2,TRBD2,-,CASSPPSGGTTDTQYF
TRBV4-1,-,-,CASSQVSRPGVYGYTF
TRBV12-5,TRBD1,-,CASPGGGNTIYF
TRBV7-9,-,-,CASSFWTDTGELFF
TRBV7-9,TRBD1,-,CASSKPGQGAGNQAFF
TRBV2,-,-,CASSASGAGELFF
TRBV5-4,-,-,CASSLGGRGDTEAFF
TRBV5-1,TRBD1,-,CASSPTGTGGATFF
TRBV6-5,-,-,CASSPVGAYNSPLHF
TRBV5-1,-,-,CASSFLGDPNYGYTF
TRBV4-2,-,-,CASSQQLAGDTQYF
TRBV27,-,-,CASSSLMSNTEAFF
TRBV10-3,-,-,CAISEGVTETQYF
TRBV4-2,-,-,CASSQGNEQYF
TRBV4-2,TRBD2,-,CASSQGGLARETQYF
TRBV30,-,-,CAWGDVRSYEQYF
TRBV6-5,TRBD1,-,CASRRDRKDYEQYF
TRBV4-1,-,-,CASSQRWTVGNEQYF
TRBV6-5,-,-,CASSFTTGAREGYTF
TRBV7-9,TRBD1,once,CASSIWTGVTDTQYF
TRBV5-6,-,-,CASSLVGVGQETQYF
TRBV20-1,-,-,CSARRSGELFF
TRBV20-1,-,-,CSARRDSEAFF
TRBV7-2,-,-,CASSLDWGPRMNYGYTF
TRBV6-1,-,-,CASSLGQMRTEAFF
TRBV6-6,TRBD2,-,CASSTGLAGGADTQYF
TRBV10-3,-,once,CAISQGGTEAFF
TRBV30,-,-,CAWSMGSTDTQYF
TRBV15,TRBD2,-,CATSWGGSTDTQYF
TRBV10-1,-,-,CASSSGELFF
TRBV19,-,-,CASSMGPRANEKLFF
TRBV5-6,-,-,CASGRQDFNEKLFF
TRBV2,TRBD1,-,CASNLRGQGPETEAFF
TRBV10-3,-,-,CAISVLPYEQYF
TRBV18,TRBD2,few,CASSGTSETQYF
TRBV6-5,TRBD2,-,CASSYGVAGVLHEQYF
TRBV7-8,TRBD2,once,CASSPERLAGYYNEQFF
TRBV5-1,-,-,CASSLISPGYEQFF
TRBV4-1,-,-,CASSLHGTFEQYF
TRBV2,-,-,CASSASGTAFNGYTF
TRBV2,TRBD1,-,CASRDRDRGNEKLFF